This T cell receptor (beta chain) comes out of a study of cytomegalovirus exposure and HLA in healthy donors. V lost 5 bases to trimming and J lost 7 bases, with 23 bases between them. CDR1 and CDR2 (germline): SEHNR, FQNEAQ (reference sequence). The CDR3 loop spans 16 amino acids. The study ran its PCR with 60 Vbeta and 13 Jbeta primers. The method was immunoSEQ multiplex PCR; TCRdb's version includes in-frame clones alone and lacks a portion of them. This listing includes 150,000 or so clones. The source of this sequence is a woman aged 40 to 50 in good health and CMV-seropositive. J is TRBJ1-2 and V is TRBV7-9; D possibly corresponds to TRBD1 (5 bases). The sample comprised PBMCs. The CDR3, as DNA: TGTGCCAGCAGCCCCCGTATTGTCCCAGGGTCCGGTGGCTACACCTTC. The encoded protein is CASSPRIVPGSGGYTF.